This entry lists 8 T cell receptor beta chains sequenced from one sample in a study of blood T cell repertoires in COVID-19. Generated by immunoSEQ multiplex PCR, the TCRdb table keeps only in-frame clones and is missing some. The sample records tens of thousands of clones, 89% being singletons. The sample consisted of peripheral blood. The receptors derive from a man aged 60 to 69 with COVID-19, enrolled during active disease.

This clone showed up just once. The chain recombines TRBV24-1 with TRBJ2-3; TRBD1 aligns across 9 bases. CDR1 KGHDR and CDR2 SFDVKD come from the germline V gene. The CDR3 loop spans 18 amino acids. The junction had 11 bases not matched to a gene; V was cut back by 4 bases and J by 1 base. The CDR3 region is CATSEAGTGSPGTDTQYF. Written as DNA, the CDR3 is TGTGCCACCAGTGAGGCCGGGACAGGGAGTCCGGGCACAGATACGCAGTATTTT.

This CDR3 reads CSASPPGRGGAFF. The CDR3 nucleotides read TGCAGTGCTAGTCCCCCGGGGAGAGGAGGAGCTTTCTTT. This chain joins TRBV20-1 and TRBJ1-1; D not certain. V lost 3 bases and J lost 10, with 18 bases in between. Germline CDR1 is DFQATT and CDR2 is SNEGSKA (reference sequence). The CDR3 sequence is 13 residues long.

A few counts support this clone. V usage is TRBV6-2 or TRBV6-3 and J usage is TRBJ2-2; D is uncertain. CDR3 length: 16 residues. The V gene lost 0 bases and the J gene lost 5 bases, with 13 bases spanning the gap. Germline CDR1 is MNHEY and CDR2 is SVGEGT. Written as DNA, the CDR3 is TGTGCCAGCAGTTACTCGGTAGGAGCGTGGACCGGGGAGCTGTTTTTT. Encoded protein: CASSYSVGAWTGELFF.

The V and J genes are TRBV6-5 and TRBJ1-6; D is unresolved. V was pared by 4 bases and J by 5 bases, with 6 bases between. Looked up from germline, CDR1 is MNHEY and CDR2 is SVGAGI. The CDR3 contains 13 residues. DNA of the CDR3: TGTGCCAGCAGTTCCCCTGATAATTCACCCCTCCACTTT. Protein: CASSSPDNSPLHF.

The V gene is TRBV9, the J gene TRBJ1-2, with no clear D. Trimming pared 4 bases from V and 2 bases from J, leaving 12 bases between. The CDR3 length is 14 residues. The V gene's germline CDR1 is SGDLS and CDR2 YYNGEE. Here the CDR3 reads CASSPRTANYGYTF. In DNA, the CDR3 is TGTGCCAGCAGCCCCCGTACAGCAAACTATGGCTACACCTTC. The variable domain in full, completed from reference TRBV9 and TRBJ1-2, reads DSGVTQTPKHLITATGQRVTLRCSPRSGDLSVYWYQQSLDQGLQFLIQYYNGEERAKGNILERFSAQQFPDLHSELNLSSLELGDSALYFCASSPRTANYGYTFGSGTRLTVV.

V gene TRBV7-9 combines with J gene TRBJ1-6; possibly TRBD1 for D (6 bases). The V end was cut by 5 bases, the J end by 10 bases, with 15 bases between. The CDR3 totals 14 residues. Germline CDR1 and CDR2: SEHNR and FQNEAQ (reference sequence). CDR3 bases: TGTGCCAGCAGCCCCCAGGGGATATACTCACCCCTCCACTTT. It codes for CASSPQGIYSPLHF.

V usage is TRBV3-1 (or the pseudogene TRBV3-2) and J usage is TRBJ2-3, with D tentatively TRBD2 (6 bases). CDR3 length equals 17 residues. V lost 5 bases and J 5 bases, leaving 23 bases between the germline ends. Germline assignment: CDR1 LGHDT and CDR2 YNNKEL (reference sequence). The CDR3 is CASSEAFRGKVRDTQYF. The CDR3 DNA reads TGTGCCAGCAGCGAAGCTTTTCGGGGGAAGGTCCGAGATACGCAGTATTTT.

The chain joins TRBV2 to TRBJ2-1, with 10 bases fitting TRBD2. V was pared by 5 bases and J by 9 bases, with 4 bases of the junction left unmatched. The length of the CDR3 is 13 residues. Germline lookup yields CDR1 SNHLY and CDR2 FYNNEI. CDR3 sequence: CASSSAGGGEQFF. The CDR3 DNA reads TGTGCCAGCAGTTCAGCGGGAGGGGGTGAGCAGTTCTTC.